Following are 18 T cell receptor beta chains from one sample sequenced in a study of early T cells in non-severe SARS-CoV-2 infection. TCRdb itself ran the 5' RACE reads through MiXCR, one entry per CDR3 protein. This table holds tens of thousands of distinct CDR3 sequences, over 4.5% found once. The sequenced sample consisted of whole blood. These receptors originate from an adult who was a healthcare worker with PCR-confirmed SARS-CoV-2 infection or an uninfected control (not recorded which).

This clonotype was seen repeatedly, ten times or more. The chain uses TRBV28 and TRBJ2-1; 7 bases map to TRBD1. The trim removed 7 bases at V and 6 bases at J, leaving 12 bases unmatched. Germline V gene data show CDR1 as MDHEN and CDR2 as SYDVKM. The CDR3 is 15 amino acids. The CDR3 is CASTLGGSQGNEQFF. The CDR3 DNA follows: TGTGCCAGCACCTTAGGGGGCTCCCAGGGCAATGAGCAGTTCTTC.

The V call is TRBV14, the J call TRBJ2-7; TRBD1 or TRBD2 may be the D gene (5 bases each). From germline, CDR1 is SGHDN and CDR2 FVKESK. There are 17 residues in the CDR3. The V and J ends lost 4 bases and 0 bases respectively, with 19 bases between them. CDR3 in DNA: TGTGCCAGCAGCCGTCCATTCGGGACGCAGGACTCCTACGAGCAGTACTTC. Translating it yields CASSRPFGTQDSYEQYF.

This clonotype was found many times. The chain joins TRBV19 to TRBJ2-2, with 7 nucleotides matching TRBD1. Per the germline V gene, CDR1 is LNHDA and CDR2 is SQIVND (reference sequence). The V and J ends lost 5 bases and 7 bases, in that order; junction bases with no gene match: 10. The CDR3 loop spans 15 amino acids. DNA of the CDR3: TGTGCCAGTAGTGCCGGGACAGAAGGAATCGGGGAGCTGTTTTTT. Translation: CASSAGTEGIGELFF.

The table lists this clonotype with many counts. Here the CDR3 DNA reads TGCAGTGCTAGAGGTCCAGATGGGGAGACCCAGTACTTC. Translating gives CSARGPDGETQYF. The chain carries TRBV20-1 and TRBJ2-5; no definite D call. The germline gives CDR1 DFQATT, CDR2 SNEGSKA (reference sequence). This CDR3 region has 13 residues. Deletions cut 1 base from V and 5 bases from J, with 11 bases between.

At least ten counts were recorded for this clonotype. The CDR3 protein is CAWSVLGNTEAFF. The CDR3 DNA sequence: TGTGCCTGGAGTGTCCTGGGTAACACTGAAGCTTTCTTT. V and J are TRBV30 and TRBJ1-1; no definite D call. The V end was cut by 0 bases, the J end by 2 bases, with 7 bases between. The germline V gene encodes CDR1 GTSNPN and CDR2 SVGIG (reference sequence). There are 13 residues in the CDR3.

This clonotype was seen repeatedly, ten times or more. CDR3 sequence reads: CASSYETGGLNEQFF. The CDR3 region has the DNA TGTGCCAGCAGTTACGAGACAGGGGGCCTAAATGAGCAGTTCTTC. The J gene is TRBJ2-1, the V gene TRBV6-5, with 10 bases aligning to TRBD1. The CDR3 runs 15 residues. The germline CDR1 and CDR2 sequences are MNHEY and SVGAGI. J lost 7 bases, V lost 2 bases, and 5 bases had no gene match.

This clonotype was detected ten times or more. The CDR3 loop reads CASSSGYSYEQYF. The CDR3 bases are TGTGCCAGCAGTAGTGGATACTCCTACGAGCAGTACTTC. The chain couples TRBV27 to TRBJ2-7; D is unresolved. Deletions cut 5 bases from V and 0 bases from J, with 8 bases between. From germline, CDR1 is MNHEY and CDR2 SMNVEV (reference sequence). The CDR3 loop spans 13 amino acids.

This clonotype appeared many times. The chain recombines TRBV11-2 with TRBJ1-5; D uncertain. The CDR3 has 15 amino acids. Per the germline V gene, CDR1 is SGHAT and CDR2 is FQNNGV. The V end was cut by 0 bases, the J end by 0 bases, with 6 bases between. CDR3 bases: TGTGCCAGCAGCTTAGAGGACGGTAGCAATCAGCCCCAGCATTTT. This gives the protein CASSLEDGSNQPQHF.

Many counts were recorded for this clonotype. This rearrangement joins TRBV7-2 to TRBJ2-3; D is perhaps TRBD2 (5 bases). This CDR3 has 12 residues. The V end was cut by 6 bases, the J end by 10 bases, with 14 bases between. The germline CDR1 and CDR2 sequences are SGHTA and FQGNSA. CDR3 sequence reads: CASSQTNVAQYF. CDR3 DNA: TGTGCCAGCAGTCAGACTAACGTCGCGCAGTATTTT.

This clonotype came up many times. The rearrangement uses TRBV4-2 and TRBJ2-7; TRBD2 agrees at 9 bases. Losses at the gene ends were 3 bases for V and 5 bases for J; bases not matched to a gene: 14. Per germline, CDR1 LGHNA and CDR2 YNFKEQ. The CDR3 sequence is 17 residues long. In nucleotides, the CDR3 is TGTGCCAGCAGCCAGTTCCCCTCCGGCGGGAGGGGGAACGAGCAGTACTTC. Translating it yields CASSQFPSGGRGNEQYF.

This clonotype appeared many times. The rearrangement joins TRBV12-3 or TRBV12-4 to TRBJ2-2; D is ambiguous. V was clipped by 5 bases and J by 7 bases, with 11 bases between them. CDR3 size: 13 residues. DNA for the CDR3: TGTGCCAGCAGTGGAGCTGCGTTCGGGGAGCTGTTTTTT. This encodes CASSGAAFGELFF.

J is TRBJ1-5 and V is TRBV7-2; a weak D match, TRBD1 (6 bases). The length of the CDR3 is 15 residues. CDR1 SGHTA and CDR2 FQGNSA come from the germline V gene. Trimming took 5 bases from V and 6 from J, leaving 17 bases between them. The CDR3 here is CASSRKQGLAQPQHF. DNA for the CDR3: TGTGCCAGCAGCAGAAAACAGGGCCTTGCTCAGCCCCAGCATTTT.

Many counts were recorded for this clonotype. This chain uses TRBV19 with TRBJ2-5; TRBD2 aligns across 9 bases. This CDR3 comprises 16 residues. The ends lost 5 bases at V and 5 bases at J; junction bases unmatched: 12. From germline, CDR1 is LNHDA and CDR2 SQIVND (reference sequence). The CDR3 sequence is CASSPALGLAQETQYF. The CDR3 nucleotides are TGTGCCAGTAGTCCAGCCCTGGGACTAGCACAGGAGACCCAGTACTTC. Looking up the rest from reference TRBV19 and TRBJ2-5 gives the full variable domain: DGGITQSPKYLFRKEGQNVTLSCEQNLNHDAMYWYRQDPGQGLRLIYYSQIVNDFQKGDIAEGYSVSREKKESFPLTVTSAQKNPTAFYLCASSPALGLAQETQYFGPGTRLLVL.

Ten or more counts support this clonotype. This sequence joins TRBV24-1 and TRBJ2-1, with 13 bases matching TRBD2. J gave up 0 bases and V 4 bases, and 5 bases lay outside the gene matches. Germline V gene data show CDR1 as KGHDR and CDR2 as SFDVKD. The CDR3 extends over 18 amino acids. CDR3 in DNA: TGTGCCACCAGTGACGGGACTAGCGGGATTAGCTCCTACAATGAGCAGTTCTTC. Translated, it gives CATSDGTSGISSYNEQFF.

V and J are TRBV28 and TRBJ2-2, with 7 nucleotides matching TRBD1. In germline, CDR1 is MDHEN, CDR2 SYDVKM. The CDR3 contains 15 residues. The J segment lost 5 bases and the V segment lost 5 bases, leaving 8 bases of the junction unmatched. CDR3 amino acids: CASSPPTGWTGELFF. The CDR3 DNA is TGTGCCAGCAGTCCGCCGACAGGGTGGACCGGGGAGCTGTTTTTT.

This clonotype was recorded at least ten times. The V gene is TRBV20-1, the J gene TRBJ2-3, with TRBD2 matching 14 bases. The CDR3 extends over 15 amino acids. Looked up from germline, CDR1 is DFQATT and CDR2 is SNEGSKA (reference sequence). J gave up 2 bases and V 4 bases, and 2 bases lay outside the gene matches. Here the CDR3 reads CSATGLAGATDTQYF. The CDR3 DNA reads TGCAGTGCTACGGGACTAGCGGGAGCCACAGATACGCAGTATTTT.

This clonotype was counted many times. The rearrangement links TRBV20-1 to TRBJ2-7; D possibly corresponds to TRBD1 (6 bases). The CDR3 is 13 residues long. CDR1 and CDR2 from the germline V gene are DFQATT and SNEGSKA (reference sequence). The V end lost 3 bases, the J end lost 3 bases, and 12 bases lay between the germline ends. CDR3 DNA: TGCAGTGCTAGGGGCAGGGGCGACTACGAGCAGTACTTC. Encoded protein: CSARGRGDYEQYF.

This clonotype has only a few counts. V and J are TRBV9 and TRBJ2-3, with 9 bases lining up with TRBD2. CDR3 length: 16 amino acids. Unmatched junction bases numbered 6, after V lost 4 bases and J lost 0 bases. Germline V lookup: CDR1 SGDLS, CDR2 YYNGEE. CDR3 residues: CASSPRLAESTDTQYF. DNA of the CDR3: TGTGCCAGCAGCCCGCGACTAGCGGAGAGCACAGATACGCAGTATTTT.